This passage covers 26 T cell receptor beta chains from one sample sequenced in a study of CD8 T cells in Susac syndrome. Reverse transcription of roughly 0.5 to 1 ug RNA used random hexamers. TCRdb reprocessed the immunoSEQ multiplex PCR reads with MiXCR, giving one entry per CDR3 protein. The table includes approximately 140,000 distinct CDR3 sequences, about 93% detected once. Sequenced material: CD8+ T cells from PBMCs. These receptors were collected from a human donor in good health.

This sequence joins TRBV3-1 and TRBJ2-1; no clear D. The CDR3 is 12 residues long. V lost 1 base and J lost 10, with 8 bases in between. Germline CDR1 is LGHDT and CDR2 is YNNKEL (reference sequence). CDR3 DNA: TGTGCCAGCAGCCAAGTAGTAGACGAGCAGTTCTTC. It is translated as CASSQVVDEQFF.

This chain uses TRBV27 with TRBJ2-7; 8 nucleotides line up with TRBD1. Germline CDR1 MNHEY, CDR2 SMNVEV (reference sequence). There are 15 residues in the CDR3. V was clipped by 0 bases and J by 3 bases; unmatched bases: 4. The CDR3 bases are TGTGCCAGCAGTTTATCCCCGACAGGGGACTACGAGCAGTACTTC. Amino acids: CASSLSPTGDYEQYF.

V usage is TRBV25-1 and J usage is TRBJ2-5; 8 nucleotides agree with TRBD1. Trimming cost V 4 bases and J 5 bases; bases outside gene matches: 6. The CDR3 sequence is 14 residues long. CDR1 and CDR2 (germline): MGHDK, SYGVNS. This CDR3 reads CASSVSGGRETQYF. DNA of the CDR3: TGTGCCAGCAGTGTCTCAGGGGGCCGTGAGACCCAGTACTTC.

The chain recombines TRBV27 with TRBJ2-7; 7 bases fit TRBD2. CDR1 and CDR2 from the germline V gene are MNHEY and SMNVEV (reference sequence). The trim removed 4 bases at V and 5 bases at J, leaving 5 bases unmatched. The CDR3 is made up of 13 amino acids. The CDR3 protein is CASSWRGSHEQYF. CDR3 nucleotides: TGTGCCAGCAGTTGGCGCGGGAGCCACGAGCAGTACTTC.

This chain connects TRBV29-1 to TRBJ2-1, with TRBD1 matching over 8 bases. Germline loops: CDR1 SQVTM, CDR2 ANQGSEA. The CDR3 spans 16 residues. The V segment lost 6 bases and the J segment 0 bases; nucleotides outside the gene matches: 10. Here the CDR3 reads CSVRGSDRVSYNEQFF. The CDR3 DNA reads TGCAGCGTGAGGGGTTCGGACAGGGTCTCCTACAATGAGCAGTTCTTC.

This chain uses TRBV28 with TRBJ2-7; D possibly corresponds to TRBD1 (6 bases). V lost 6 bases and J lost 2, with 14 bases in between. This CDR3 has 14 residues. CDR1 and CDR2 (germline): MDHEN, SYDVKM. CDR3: CASRDRDTAYEQYF. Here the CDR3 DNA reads TGTGCCAGCAGAGACCGGGACACCGCCTACGAGCAGTACTTC. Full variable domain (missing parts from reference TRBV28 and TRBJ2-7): DVKVTQSSRYLVKRTGEKVFLECVQDMDHENMFWYRQDPGLGLRLIYFSYDVKMKEKGDIPEGYSVSREKKERFSLILESASTNQTSMYLCASRDRDTAYEQYFGPGTRLTVT.

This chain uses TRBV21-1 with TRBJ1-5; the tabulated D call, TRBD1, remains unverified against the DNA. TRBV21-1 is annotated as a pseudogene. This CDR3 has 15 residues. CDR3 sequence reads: CASSKPTGGNQPQHF. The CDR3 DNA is TGTGCCAGCAGCAAGCCGACAGGGGGCAATCAGCCCCAGCATTTT.

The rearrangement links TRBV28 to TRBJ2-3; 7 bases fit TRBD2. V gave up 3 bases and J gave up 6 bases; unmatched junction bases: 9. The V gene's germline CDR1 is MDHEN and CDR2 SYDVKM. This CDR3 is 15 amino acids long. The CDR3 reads CASSLGGRPRDTQYF. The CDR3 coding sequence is TGTGCCAGCAGTTTGGGGGGGAGGCCCCGGGATACGCAGTATTTT.

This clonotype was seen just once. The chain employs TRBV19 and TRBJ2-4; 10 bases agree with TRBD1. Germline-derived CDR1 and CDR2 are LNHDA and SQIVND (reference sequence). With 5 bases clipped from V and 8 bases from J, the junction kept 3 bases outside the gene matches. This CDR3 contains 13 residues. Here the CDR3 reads CASSVDRGDIQYF. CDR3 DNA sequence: TGTGCCAGTAGTGTGGACAGGGGGGACATTCAGTACTTC.

The CDR3 protein is CASSLEGGLAGYNEQFF. The DNA of the CDR3 is TGTGCCAGCAGCTTAGAGGGGGGACTAGCGGGATACAATGAGCAGTTCTTC. This chain connects TRBV7-2 to TRBJ2-1; TRBD2 aligns across 13 bases. The junction had 4 bases not matched to a gene; V was cut back by 1 base and J by 4 bases. Germline CDR1 SGHTA, CDR2 FQGNSA. The CDR3 consists of 17 residues.

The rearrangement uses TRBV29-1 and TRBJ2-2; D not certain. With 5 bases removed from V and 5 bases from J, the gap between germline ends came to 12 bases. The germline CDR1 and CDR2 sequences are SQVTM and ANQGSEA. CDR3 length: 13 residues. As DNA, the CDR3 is TGCAGCGTTAATACACCGCTTACCGGGGAGCTGTTTTTT. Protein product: CSVNTPLTGELFF.

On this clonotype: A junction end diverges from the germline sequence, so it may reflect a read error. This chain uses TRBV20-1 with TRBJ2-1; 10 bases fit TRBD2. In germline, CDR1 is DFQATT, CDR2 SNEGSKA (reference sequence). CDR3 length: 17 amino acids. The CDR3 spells CSARASGSVSTNNEQFF. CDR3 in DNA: TGCAGTGCCAGAGCTAGCGGGAGTGTTTCGACCAACAATGAGCAGTTCTTC.

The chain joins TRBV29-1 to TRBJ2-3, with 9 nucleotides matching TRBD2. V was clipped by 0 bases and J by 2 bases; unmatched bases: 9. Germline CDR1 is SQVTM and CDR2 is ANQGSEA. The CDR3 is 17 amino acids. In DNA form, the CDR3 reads TGCAGCGTTGAAGATCCGGGCCTAGCGGGATCCACAGATACGCAGTATTTT. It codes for CSVEDPGLAGSTDTQYF.

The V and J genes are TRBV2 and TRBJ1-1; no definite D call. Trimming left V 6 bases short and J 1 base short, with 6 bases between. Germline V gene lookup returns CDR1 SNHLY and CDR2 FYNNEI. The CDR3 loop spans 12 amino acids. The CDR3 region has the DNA TGTGCCAGCAGGAACCCGAACACTGAAGCTTTCTTT. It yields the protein CASRNPNTEAFF. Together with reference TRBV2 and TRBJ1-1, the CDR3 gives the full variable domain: EPEVTQTPSHQVTQMGQEVILRCVPISNHLYFYWYRQILGQKVEFLVSFYNNEISEKSEIFDDQFSVERPDGSNFTLKIRSTKLEDSAMYFCASRNPNTEAFFGQGTRLTVV.

The CDR3 here is CASSRRGPREQPQHF. In DNA form, the CDR3 reads TGTGCCAGCAGCAGGCGGGGTCCCCGGGAACAGCCCCAGCATTTT. The chain couples TRBV21-1 to TRBJ1-5; the table names TRBD1, a call not compared with the DNA. TRBV21-1 is flagged as a pseudogene. The CDR3 spans 15 residues.

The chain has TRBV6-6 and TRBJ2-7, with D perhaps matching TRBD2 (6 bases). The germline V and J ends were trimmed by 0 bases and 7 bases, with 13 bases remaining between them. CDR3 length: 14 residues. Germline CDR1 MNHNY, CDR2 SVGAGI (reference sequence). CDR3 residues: CASSYSGQGGEQYF. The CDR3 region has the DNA TGTGCCAGCAGTTACTCAGGGCAGGGAGGAGAGCAGTACTTC.

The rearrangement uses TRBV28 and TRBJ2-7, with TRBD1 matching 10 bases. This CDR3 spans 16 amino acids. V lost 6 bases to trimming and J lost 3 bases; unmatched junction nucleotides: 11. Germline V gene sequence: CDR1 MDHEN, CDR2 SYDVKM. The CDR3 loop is CASSRGLTGGGYEQYF. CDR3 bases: TGTGCCAGCAGCCGGGGGTTGACAGGGGGCGGCTACGAGCAGTACTTC.

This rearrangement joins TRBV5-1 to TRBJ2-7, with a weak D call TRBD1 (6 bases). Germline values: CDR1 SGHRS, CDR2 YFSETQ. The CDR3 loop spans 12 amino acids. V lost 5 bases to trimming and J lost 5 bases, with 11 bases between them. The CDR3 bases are TGCGCCAGCAGTTCGGACAGTCACGAGCAGTACTTC. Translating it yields CASSSDSHEQYF. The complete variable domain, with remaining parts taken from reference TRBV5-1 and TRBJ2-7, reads KAGVTQTPRYLIKTRGQQVTLSCSPISGHRSVSWYQQTPGQGLQFLFEYFSETQRNKGNFPGRFSGRQFSNSRSEMNVSTLELGDSALYLCASSSDSHEQYFGPGTRLTVT.

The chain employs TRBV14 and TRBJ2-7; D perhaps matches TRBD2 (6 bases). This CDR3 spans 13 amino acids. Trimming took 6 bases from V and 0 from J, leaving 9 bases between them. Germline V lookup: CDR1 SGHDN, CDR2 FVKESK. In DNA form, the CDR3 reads TGTGCCAGCAGGCGGGACTCCTCCTACGAGCAGTACTTC. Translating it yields CASRRDSSYEQYF.

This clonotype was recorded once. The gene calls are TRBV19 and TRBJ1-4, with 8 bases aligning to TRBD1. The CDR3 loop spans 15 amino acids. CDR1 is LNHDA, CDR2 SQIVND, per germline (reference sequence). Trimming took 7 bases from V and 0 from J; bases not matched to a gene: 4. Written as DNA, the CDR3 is TGTGCCAGTACCGGGACAGGTGCAACTAATGAAAAACTGTTTTTT. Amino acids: CASTGTGATNEKLFF.

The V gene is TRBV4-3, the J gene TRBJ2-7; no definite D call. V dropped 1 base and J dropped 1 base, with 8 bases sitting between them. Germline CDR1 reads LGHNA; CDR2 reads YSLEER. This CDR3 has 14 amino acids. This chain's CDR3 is CASSQGPTSYEQYF. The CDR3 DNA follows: TGCGCCAGCAGCCAAGGTCCCACGTCCTACGAGCAGTACTTC.

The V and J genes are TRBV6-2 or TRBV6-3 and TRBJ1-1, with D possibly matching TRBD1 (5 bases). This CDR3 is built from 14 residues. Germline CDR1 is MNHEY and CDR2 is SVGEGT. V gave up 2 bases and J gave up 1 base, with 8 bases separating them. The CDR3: CASSYDGTNTEAFF. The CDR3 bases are TGTGCCAGCAGTTACGATGGGACGAACACTGAAGCTTTCTTT.

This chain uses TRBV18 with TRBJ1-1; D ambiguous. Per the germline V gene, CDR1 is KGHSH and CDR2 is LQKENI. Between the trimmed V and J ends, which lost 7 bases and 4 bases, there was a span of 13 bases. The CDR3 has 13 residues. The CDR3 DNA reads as TGTGCCAGCTGCCCGCCGATCGGCACTGAAGCTTTCTTT. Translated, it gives CASCPPIGTEAFF.

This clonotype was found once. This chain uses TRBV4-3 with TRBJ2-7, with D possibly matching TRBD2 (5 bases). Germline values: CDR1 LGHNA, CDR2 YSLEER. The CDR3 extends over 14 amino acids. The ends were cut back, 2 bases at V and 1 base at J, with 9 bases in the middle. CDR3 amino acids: CASSQTRVSYEQYF. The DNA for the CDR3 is TGCGCCAGCAGCCAAACGCGGGTATCCTACGAGCAGTACTTC.

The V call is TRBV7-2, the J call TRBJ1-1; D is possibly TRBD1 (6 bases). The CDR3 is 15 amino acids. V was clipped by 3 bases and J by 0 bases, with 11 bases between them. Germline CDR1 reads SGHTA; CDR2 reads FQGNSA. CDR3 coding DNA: TGTGCCAGCAGCTTGGACAGCCATTTGAACACTGAAGCTTTCTTT. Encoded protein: CASSLDSHLNTEAFF.

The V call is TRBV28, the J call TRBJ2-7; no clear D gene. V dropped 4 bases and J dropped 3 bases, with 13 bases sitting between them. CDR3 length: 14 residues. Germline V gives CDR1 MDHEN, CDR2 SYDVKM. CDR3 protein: CASSSDVLRYEQYF. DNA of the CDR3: TGTGCCAGCAGTTCGGACGTTCTTCGCTACGAGCAGTACTTC. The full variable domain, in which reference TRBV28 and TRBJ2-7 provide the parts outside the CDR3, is DVKVTQSSRYLVKRTGEKVFLECVQDMDHENMFWYRQDPGLGLRLIYFSYDVKMKEKGDIPEGYSVSREKKERFSLILESASTNQTSMYLCASSSDVLRYEQYFGPGTRLTVT.